These T cell receptor beta chains were read from a single sample in a study of blood T cell repertoires in COVID-19. Profiled with immunoSEQ multiplex PCR; TCRdb holds only in-frame clones, not every one. The top ten hold roughly 4.3% of the sample, which has approximately 250,000 clones, 85% to 90% seen once. Material for sequencing was PBMCs or T cells enriched from blood (not recorded which). The receptors shown here come from a woman aged 25 to 39 with acute COVID-19. Each CDR3 is given with its conserved first and last residue. The order of the fields is J gene, CDR3 length, clone size, V gene, D gene, CDR3 DNA, CDR3 protein. A D gene is named only where the DNA matches it firmly. Clone size is stated in some rows and not others, as once, few, many or a class when expanded.

j_call: TRBJ2-7; cdr3_length: 14; clone_size: NA; v_call: TRBV9; d_call: NA; cdr3_nt: TGTGCCAGCAGCGCCACGAGCGGCACCTACGAGCAGTACTTC; cdr3_aa: CASSATSGTYEQYF
j_call: TRBJ2-3; cdr3_length: 12; clone_size: NA; v_call: TRBV28; d_call: NA; cdr3_nt: TGTGCCACCAGGTCTAGCACAGATACGCAGTATTTT; cdr3_aa: CATRSSTDTQYF
j_call: TRBJ1-2; cdr3_length: 14; clone_size: NA; v_call: TRBV4-3; d_call: TRBD1; cdr3_nt: TGCGCCAGCAGCCCAGGGACAGGTCTGTATGGCTACACCTTC; cdr3_aa: CASSPGTGLYGYTF
j_call: TRBJ2-3; cdr3_length: 17; clone_size: NA; v_call: TRBV19; d_call: NA; cdr3_nt: TGTGCCAGTGGCCGTTTGACGGGCGGGTCGAGCACAGATACGCAGTATTTT; cdr3_aa: CASGRLTGGSSTDTQYF
j_call: TRBJ1-2; cdr3_length: 12; clone_size: NA; v_call: TRBV10-2; d_call: NA; cdr3_nt: TGCGCCAGCAGGGCGGAAAACTATGGCTACACCTTC; cdr3_aa: CASRAENYGYTF
j_call: TRBJ2-7; cdr3_length: 13; clone_size: NA; v_call: TRBV6-6; d_call: TRBD1; cdr3_nt: TGTGCCAGCAGTGGCCAGGGGGCGCATGAGCAGTACTTC; cdr3_aa: CASSGQGAHEQYF
j_call: TRBJ1-2; cdr3_length: 15; clone_size: NA; v_call: TRBV3-1/TRBV3-2; d_call: NA; cdr3_nt: TGTGCCAGCAGCCAAGATCGGCCAGGAGGCTATGGCTACACCTTC; cdr3_aa: CASSQDRPGGYGYTF
j_call: TRBJ2-1; cdr3_length: 20; clone_size: NA; v_call: TRBV7-3; d_call: TRBD2; cdr3_nt: TGTGCCAGCAGCCCCCAGGCCGGACTAGCGGGAGGAAGCTCCTACAATGAGCAGTTCTTC; cdr3_aa: CASSPQAGLAGGSSYNEQFF
j_call: TRBJ1-5; cdr3_length: 18; clone_size: NA; v_call: TRBV10-3; d_call: TRBD1; cdr3_nt: TGTGCCATCAGTGAGTATAATGCCGGGACAGGGGGGAGCCAGCCCCAGCATTTT; cdr3_aa: CAISEYNAGTGGSQPQHF
j_call: TRBJ2-7; cdr3_length: 13; clone_size: NA; v_call: TRBV6-2/TRBV6-3; d_call: NA; cdr3_nt: TGTGCCAGCAGTTACCTAGCTTTCTACGAGCAGTACTTC; cdr3_aa: CASSYLAFYEQYF
j_call: TRBJ1-5; cdr3_length: 17; clone_size: NA; v_call: TRBV19; d_call: NA; cdr3_nt: TGTGCCAGTAGTATACTCCAGGTGGGCCTAATCAATCAGCCCCAGCATTTT; cdr3_aa: CASSILQVGLINQPQHF
j_call: TRBJ1-3; cdr3_length: 18; clone_size: NA; v_call: TRBV28; d_call: TRBD1; cdr3_nt: TGTGCCAGCAGTTTAGGGGCAGGGGGCGATCAGTTAGGAAACACCATATATTTT; cdr3_aa: CASSLGAGGDQLGNTIYF
j_call: TRBJ2-3; cdr3_length: 14; clone_size: NA; v_call: TRBV5-1; d_call: TRBD2; cdr3_nt: TGCGCCAGCAGCTTGGAGGGACTAACAGATACGCAGTATTTT; cdr3_aa: CASSLEGLTDTQYF
j_call: TRBJ1-6; cdr3_length: 16; clone_size: NA; v_call: TRBV11-2; d_call: TRBD1; cdr3_nt: TGTGCCAGCAGCGCAGGACAGGGTCCCTATAATTCACCCCTCCACTTT; cdr3_aa: CASSAGQGPYNSPLHF
j_call: TRBJ2-7; cdr3_length: 14; clone_size: NA; v_call: TRBV6-5; d_call: NA; cdr3_nt: TGTGCCAGCAGGCGAGGAGAAAGCTCCTACGAGCAGTACTTC; cdr3_aa: CASRRGESSYEQYF
j_call: TRBJ2-6; cdr3_length: 21; clone_size: NA; v_call: TRBV20-1; d_call: TRBD1; cdr3_nt: TGCAGTGCTAGTGGCGGACAGGGATCCCTTTTGCCCTTCTCTGGGGCCAACGTCCTGACTTTC; cdr3_aa: CSASGGQGSLLPFSGANVLTF
j_call: TRBJ2-1; cdr3_length: 13; clone_size: NA; v_call: TRBV11-2; d_call: NA; cdr3_nt: TGTGCCAGCAGCTTAGTCCCCGGACTCCGACAGTTCTTC; cdr3_aa: CASSLVPGLRQFF
j_call: TRBJ2-3; cdr3_length: 14; clone_size: NA; v_call: TRBV11-2; d_call: TRBD2; cdr3_nt: TGTGCCAGCAGCTTGGGAGGGAACACAGATACGCAGTATTTT; cdr3_aa: CASSLGGNTDTQYF
j_call: TRBJ2-1; cdr3_length: 17; clone_size: NA; v_call: TRBV4-1; d_call: NA; cdr3_nt: TGCGCCAGCAGCCCCGCGCCAAGAAAGGGACTGGTTTATGAGCAGTTCTTC; cdr3_aa: CASSPAPRKGLVYEQFF
j_call: TRBJ2-2; cdr3_length: 16; clone_size: NA; v_call: TRBV18; d_call: TRBD2; cdr3_nt: TGTGCCAGCTCACTACTAGCGGGAGGACACACCGGGGAGCTGTTTTTT; cdr3_aa: CASSLLAGGHTGELFF
j_call: TRBJ2-3; cdr3_length: 16; clone_size: once; v_call: TRBV6-4; d_call: TRBD2; cdr3_nt: TGTGCCAGCACTCCGACTAGCGGGAGTCCCACAGATACGCAGTATTTT; cdr3_aa: CASTPTSGSPTDTQYF
j_call: TRBJ1-5; cdr3_length: 14; clone_size: NA; v_call: TRBV4-1; d_call: NA; cdr3_nt: TGCGCCAGCAGCCCGGGGGACAGCAATCAGCCCCAGCATTTT; cdr3_aa: CASSPGDSNQPQHF
j_call: TRBJ2-6; cdr3_length: 18; clone_size: NA; v_call: TRBV4-2; d_call: NA; cdr3_nt: TGTGCCAGCAGCCAAGATCGGACGAGGGGGATAGGGGCCAACGTCCTGACTTTC; cdr3_aa: CASSQDRTRGIGANVLTF
j_call: TRBJ2-7; cdr3_length: 17; clone_size: NA; v_call: TRBV28; d_call: TRBD2; cdr3_nt: TGTGCCAGCAGTTTTTGGGGAGGGACTAGCGGGAGTGGTGAGCAGTACTTC; cdr3_aa: CASSFWGGTSGSGEQYF
j_call: TRBJ2-7; cdr3_length: 12; clone_size: NA; v_call: TRBV19; d_call: NA; cdr3_nt: TGTGCCAGTAATTTCCCCGGCTACGAGCAGTACTTC; cdr3_aa: CASNFPGYEQYF
j_call: TRBJ1-1; cdr3_length: 12; clone_size: NA; v_call: TRBV28; d_call: NA; cdr3_nt: TGTGCCAGCAGTCTCCGGACAGCTGAAGCTTTCTTT; cdr3_aa: CASSLRTAEAFF
j_call: TRBJ1-2; cdr3_length: 14; clone_size: few; v_call: TRBV5-1; d_call: NA; cdr3_nt: TGCGCCAGCAGCTTGGAGAGACAGGTGTGGGGCTACACCTTC; cdr3_aa: CASSLERQVWGYTF
j_call: TRBJ2-7; cdr3_length: 14; clone_size: NA; v_call: TRBV19; d_call: TRBD2; cdr3_nt: TGTGCCACCTCAACTAGCGAAAGCTCCTACGAGCAGTACTTC; cdr3_aa: CATSTSESSYEQYF
j_call: TRBJ2-2; cdr3_length: 19; clone_size: NA; v_call: TRBV24-1; d_call: TRBD2; cdr3_nt: TGTGCCACCAGTGATTTGGGCGCCAGGACTAGCGGGACGCCCGGGGAGCTGTTTTTT; cdr3_aa: CATSDLGARTSGTPGELFF
j_call: TRBJ2-7; cdr3_length: 14; clone_size: NA; v_call: TRBV7-3; d_call: TRBD1; cdr3_nt: TGTGCCAGCAGCCCCGGACAGGGGAACTACGAGCAGTACTTC; cdr3_aa: CASSPGQGNYEQYF
j_call: TRBJ1-1; cdr3_length: 17; clone_size: NA; v_call: TRBV5-1; d_call: TRBD1; cdr3_nt: TGCGCCAGCAGCGCCCCGGGACAGGGGGCGCTGGGCACTGAAGCTTTCTTT; cdr3_aa: CASSAPGQGALGTEAFF
j_call: TRBJ2-1; cdr3_length: 16; clone_size: NA; v_call: TRBV28; d_call: TRBD2; cdr3_nt: TGTGCCAGCAGTTTACCTGGGAGGGTCTCCTACAATGAGCAGTTCTTC; cdr3_aa: CASSLPGRVSYNEQFF
j_call: TRBJ2-7; cdr3_length: 14; clone_size: NA; v_call: TRBV28; d_call: TRBD2; cdr3_nt: TGTGCCAGCAGTAGGCCGGGGGGGAACTACGAGCAGTACTTC; cdr3_aa: CASSRPGGNYEQYF
j_call: TRBJ2-2; cdr3_length: 16; clone_size: NA; v_call: TRBV19; d_call: NA; cdr3_nt: TGTGCCAGTAGACCGGCGGAGCGGGTTAACACCGGGGAGCTGTTTTTT; cdr3_aa: CASRPAERVNTGELFF
j_call: TRBJ2-3; cdr3_length: 15; clone_size: NA; v_call: TRBV5-1; d_call: NA; cdr3_nt: TGCGCCAGCAGCAACAGAACGACAGCGTCAGATACGCAGTATTTT; cdr3_aa: CASSNRTTASDTQYF
j_call: TRBJ1-1; cdr3_length: 13; clone_size: once; v_call: TRBV19; d_call: NA; cdr3_nt: TGTGCCAGTAGCCAACAGACGAACACTGAAGCTTTCTTT; cdr3_aa: CASSQQTNTEAFF
j_call: TRBJ1-1; cdr3_length: 15; clone_size: NA; v_call: TRBV20-1; d_call: NA; cdr3_nt: TGCAGTGCTAGTAAAGGAGCTACTGACGTGAGTGAAGCTTTCTTT; cdr3_aa: CSASKGATDVSEAFF
j_call: TRBJ2-1; cdr3_length: 13; clone_size: NA; v_call: TRBV6-4; d_call: NA; cdr3_nt: TGTGCCAGCAGTCCACTTGGGGAGGATGAGCAGTTCTTC; cdr3_aa: CASSPLGEDEQFF
j_call: TRBJ1-2; cdr3_length: 14; clone_size: NA; v_call: TRBV20-1; d_call: TRBD1; cdr3_nt: TGCAGTGCTAGTACAGGGGATTTAGAATGGAGCTACACCTTC; cdr3_aa: CSASTGDLEWSYTF
j_call: TRBJ2-1; cdr3_length: 15; clone_size: NA; v_call: TRBV28; d_call: NA; cdr3_nt: TGTGCCAGCAGTTTAGTTTCCGGGACCTACAATGAGCAGTTCTTC; cdr3_aa: CASSLVSGTYNEQFF
j_call: TRBJ2-7; cdr3_length: 13; clone_size: once; v_call: TRBV5-1; d_call: NA; cdr3_nt: TGCGCCAGCAGCTTGGAGACAGCCTACGAGCAGTACTTC; cdr3_aa: CASSLETAYEQYF
j_call: TRBJ2-3; cdr3_length: 11; clone_size: NA; v_call: TRBV20-1; d_call: NA; cdr3_nt: TGCAGTGGACAGGACACAGATACGCAGTATTTT; cdr3_aa: CSGQDTDTQYF
j_call: TRBJ2-2; cdr3_length: 12; clone_size: NA; v_call: TRBV24-1; d_call: NA; cdr3_nt: TGTGCCACCAGTGATTTCGCCGGGGAGCTGTTTTTT; cdr3_aa: CATSDFAGELFF
j_call: TRBJ1-2; cdr3_length: 14; clone_size: once; v_call: TRBV7-9; d_call: NA; cdr3_nt: TGTGCCAGCAGCTTAGGTGGAGGAGTCTATGGCTACACCTTC; cdr3_aa: CASSLGGGVYGYTF
j_call: TRBJ2-5; cdr3_length: 18; clone_size: NA; v_call: TRBV3-1/TRBV3-2; d_call: NA; cdr3_nt: TGTGCCAGCAGCCAAGATAGGCCCTGGCGGACAGATCAAGAGACCCAGTACTTC; cdr3_aa: CASSQDRPWRTDQETQYF
j_call: TRBJ1-1; cdr3_length: 14; clone_size: NA; v_call: TRBV7-2; d_call: NA; cdr3_nt: TGTGCCAGCAGCTTAGTAGGAGGGAACACTGAAGCTTTCTTT; cdr3_aa: CASSLVGGNTEAFF
j_call: TRBJ2-1; cdr3_length: 16; clone_size: NA; v_call: TRBV7-8; d_call: TRBD2; cdr3_nt: TGTGCCAGCAGCGTCCGCACTAGCGGGACTTTAGGTGAGCAGTTCTTC; cdr3_aa: CASSVRTSGTLGEQFF
j_call: TRBJ1-4; cdr3_length: 15; clone_size: NA; v_call: TRBV13; d_call: TRBD1; cdr3_nt: TGTGCCAGCAGCGCCCAGGGGGGCACTAATGAAAAACTGTTTTTT; cdr3_aa: CASSAQGGTNEKLFF
j_call: TRBJ2-7; cdr3_length: 13; clone_size: few; v_call: TRBV10-3; d_call: NA; cdr3_nt: TGTGCCATCAGTGCAGGGGACACCTACGAGCAGTACTTC; cdr3_aa: CAISAGDTYEQYF
j_call: TRBJ2-2; cdr3_length: 15; clone_size: once; v_call: TRBV6-2/TRBV6-3; d_call: NA; cdr3_nt: TGTGCCAGCAGTTACCGGGACATCAACACCGGGGAGCTGTTTTTT; cdr3_aa: CASSYRDINTGELFF
j_call: TRBJ1-1; cdr3_length: 16; clone_size: NA; v_call: TRBV27; d_call: NA; cdr3_nt: TGTGCCAGCAGTTCAAGGGAAGGGGGGGTGAACACTGAAGCTTTCTTT; cdr3_aa: CASSSREGGVNTEAFF
j_call: TRBJ2-7; cdr3_length: 18; clone_size: NA; v_call: TRBV6-2/TRBV6-3; d_call: TRBD1; cdr3_nt: TGTGCCAGCAGTTTCACGACGAATGGACAGGGTGGTCACTACGAGCAGTACTTC; cdr3_aa: CASSFTTNGQGGHYEQYF
j_call: TRBJ2-1; cdr3_length: 10; clone_size: NA; v_call: TRBV29-1; d_call: NA; cdr3_nt: TGCAGCGGGAGGGCTGGGGAGCAGTTCTTC; cdr3_aa: CSGRAGEQFF
j_call: TRBJ2-3; cdr3_length: 19; clone_size: NA; v_call: TRBV7-9; d_call: TRBD2; cdr3_nt: TGTGCCAGCAGCTTAGTACCCGGGGAGCGGGAGTATGGGACAGATACGCAGTATTTT; cdr3_aa: CASSLVPGEREYGTDTQYF
j_call: TRBJ1-5; cdr3_length: 15; clone_size: once; v_call: TRBV28; d_call: TRBD1; cdr3_nt: TGTGCCAGCAGTTCGACAGGGAATAGCAATCAGCCCCAGCATTTT; cdr3_aa: CASSSTGNSNQPQHF
j_call: TRBJ1-6; cdr3_length: 19; clone_size: NA; v_call: TRBV7-8; d_call: NA; cdr3_nt: TGTGCCAGCAGCTTAGTCGGGGGTGGGGTTAGGCAGATAAATTCACCCCTCCACTTT; cdr3_aa: CASSLVGGGVRQINSPLHF
j_call: TRBJ2-1; cdr3_length: 14; clone_size: NA; v_call: TRBV28; d_call: TRBD2; cdr3_nt: TGTGCCAGCAGTGGGACTAGCGGTTACAATGAGCAGTTCTTC; cdr3_aa: CASSGTSGYNEQFF
j_call: TRBJ2-7; cdr3_length: 13; clone_size: NA; v_call: TRBV7-3; d_call: NA; cdr3_nt: TGTGCCAGCAGCAAGGGTGAGGGCTACGAGCAGTACTTC; cdr3_aa: CASSKGEGYEQYF